This TCR beta chain was captured by sequencing in a study of shared clonotypes between healthy human individuals. General study findings and limits: Generation probabilities were higher for clonotypes shared across all four sorted-subset donors than for unshared ones.

Repertoires were generated with immunoSEQ multiplex PCR, while TCRdb's copy carries only in-frame clones and drops some. The profile shows roughly 2,300,000 clones, about 90% of them singletons. As regards this clone: Antigen unknown.

This CDR3 has 15 amino acids. V lost 6 bases to trimming and J lost 7 bases; unmatched junction nucleotides: 12. From germline, CDR1 is MNHEY and CDR2 SMNVEV (reference sequence). The TCR was taken from a young man in good health. Some clones in this sample may be carry-over from other donors' samples. The rearrangement uses TRBV27 and TRBJ2-1; 7 nucleotides line up with TRBD2. Sequenced: naive CD4+ T cells from PBMCs. Noted subset: CD45RA+ positively selected. CDR3 DNA sequence: TGTGCCAGCAGCTCACGTGGCGGGAGCACGAATGAGCAGTTCTTC. The encoded protein is CASSSRGGSTNEQFF.